Listed below are T cell receptor beta chains from one sample, sequenced in a study of cytomegalovirus exposure and HLA in healthy donors. Clones were read by immunoSEQ multiplex PCR, and TCRdb kept only the in-frame ones, dropping some. Of about 73,000 clones listed, 80% to 90% were seen once; the top ten hold 3% to 4.5%. The sequencing input was PBMCs. These receptors originate from a woman between 18 and 29 years old in good health and CMV-seropositive. The conserved cysteine and the conserved F or W are not part of the CDR3 here. The order of the fields is CDR3 protein, V gene, J gene.

ASSKTDRGYGYT	TRBV5-4	TRBJ1-2
ASSQSSRASYEQY	TRBV4-3	TRBJ2-7
ASSLSGGTLWETQY	TRBV27	TRBJ2-5
ASSFEGQGVTDTQY	TRBV7-9	TRBJ2-3
ASSIGGPVQPQH	TRBV19	TRBJ1-5
ASSQIGGGLQETQY	TRBV14	TRBJ2-5
ASSPGASGNYEQY	TRBV18	TRBJ2-7
ASSKDRGLGQPQH	TRBV19	TRBJ1-5
ASSLAAGAETQY	TRBV7-9	TRBJ2-5
ASSSGGLSNQPQH	TRBV28	TRBJ1-5
ASSAGRGGYEQY	TRBV7-6	TRBJ2-7